A selection of T cell receptor beta chains follows, all from one sample in a study of technical replicates of blood from several donors. The protocol was immunoSEQ multiplex PCR, while the TCRdb copy is restricted to in-frame clones and leaves out a portion. The sample holds 95,000 to 100,000 clones; 90% to 97% are singletons and the top ten take roughly 0.23%. The sequencing input was T cells isolated from PBMCs. The origin of the receptors is a human donor in good health. Each CDR3 is given with its conserved first and last residue. The D gene is left open where the match is weak. Size is stated for part of the rows, as once, few or many counts, or as a class when the clone is expanded.

j_gene,v_gene,abundance,d_gene,CDR3nt,CDR3aa
TRBJ1-5,TRBV28,-,-,TGTGCCAGCACTATAAGCAATCAGCCCCAGCATTTT,CASTISNQPQHF
TRBJ2-7,TRBV9,-,TRBD2,TGTGCCAGCAGCCCTAGGTCGGGACTAGCGGGAGGGCCATCCTACGAGCAGTACTTC,CASSPRSGLAGGPSYEQYF
TRBJ1-5,TRBV6-5,-,-,TGTGCCAGCAGTTACTCGGCCAGCGGCAATCAGCCCCAGCATTTT,CASSYSASGNQPQHF
TRBJ2-6,TRBV27,-,TRBD2,TGTGCCAGCAGTTTGAGGGGGAGCGGGAGATCTGGGGCCAACGTCCTGACTTTC,CASSLRGSGRSGANVLTF
TRBJ1-3,TRBV11-2,-,-,TGTGCCAGCAGCTTAGCCCAGGGCTTTGTATATTTT,CASSLAQGFVYF
TRBJ2-7,TRBV6-5,-,-,TGTGCCAGCAGACCCGACAGGCTTGGGACCTACGAGCAGTACTTC,CASRPDRLGTYEQYF
TRBJ1-2,TRBV19,-,-,TGTGCCAGTACCCGGGGGGACGGTTTCTATGGCTACACCTTC,CASTRGDGFYGYTF
TRBJ1-2,TRBV5-1,-,-,TGCGCCAGCAGCTCCGGGACACCCCTAGCTAACTATGGCTACACCTTC,CASSSGTPLANYGYTF
TRBJ2-2,TRBV6-5,-,-,TGTGCCAGCAGTTACTCCGGGGTAGGAACCGGGGAGCTGTTTTTT,CASSYSGVGTGELFF
TRBJ2-3,TRBV13,once,TRBD2,TGTGCCAGCAGCTTGTCGGCGGGAGGTACAGATACGCAGTATTTT,CASSLSAGGTDTQYF
TRBJ1-5,TRBV11-1,-,TRBD1,TGTGCCAGCAGTTCAGGGGGTATAGGTCAGCCCCAGCATTTT,CASSSGGIGQPQHF
TRBJ1-5,TRBV19,-,-,TGTGCCAGTAGTAACTCGTCAAGATATAGCAATCAGCCCCAGCATTTT,CASSNSSRYSNQPQHF
TRBJ2-3,TRBV7-4,-,TRBD2,TGTGCCAGCAGCCCAGGACTAGCGGGGGCCGATACAGATACGCAGTATTTT,CASSPGLAGADTDTQYF
TRBJ1-6,TRBV6-6,-,-,TGTGCCAGCACCATAAGGCGGGACTCCTATAATTCACCCCTCCACTTT,CASTIRRDSYNSPLHF
TRBJ1-1,TRBV19,-,TRBD1,TGTGCCAGTAGGGGACAGGGGATCACTGAAGCTTTCTTT,CASRGQGITEAFF
TRBJ1-4,TRBV7-3,-,TRBD1,TGTGCCAGCAGCAATAACGGGACAGGGGACGAAAAACTGTTTTTT,CASSNNGTGDEKLFF
TRBJ1-3,TRBV4-1,-,-,TGCGCCAGCAGCCAGGACACACAGGCCTACTCTGGAAACACCATATATTTT,CASSQDTQAYSGNTIYF
TRBJ1-1,TRBV4-1,-,-,TGCGCCAGCAGCCAAATCGGGGTTGGTACTGAAGCTTTCTTT,CASSQIGVGTEAFF